One T cell receptor (beta chain) is described in this entry. Primers included in the PCR were 60 Vbeta and 13 Jbeta primers. Profiling relied on immunoSEQ multiplex PCR, and the TCRdb table lists in-frame clones only, not all of them. The table includes around 170,000 clones, over 70% detected once. These data belong to a study of cytomegalovirus exposure and HLA in healthy donors. The CDR3 sequence is 15 residues long. Germline CDR1 MNHEY, CDR2 SVGAGI. V shed 5 bases and J 0 bases; nucleotides not matched to a gene: 4. Sequences were obtained from PBMCs. The rearrangement uses TRBV6-5 and TRBJ2-5; 9 bases map to TRBD1. The origin of this receptor is a man aged 45-60 years in good health and CMV-seronegative. The CDR3 sequence: CASSTTGGNQETQYF. CDR3 sequence (DNA): TGTGCCAGCAGTACTACAGGGGGCAACCAAGAGACCCAGTACTTC.